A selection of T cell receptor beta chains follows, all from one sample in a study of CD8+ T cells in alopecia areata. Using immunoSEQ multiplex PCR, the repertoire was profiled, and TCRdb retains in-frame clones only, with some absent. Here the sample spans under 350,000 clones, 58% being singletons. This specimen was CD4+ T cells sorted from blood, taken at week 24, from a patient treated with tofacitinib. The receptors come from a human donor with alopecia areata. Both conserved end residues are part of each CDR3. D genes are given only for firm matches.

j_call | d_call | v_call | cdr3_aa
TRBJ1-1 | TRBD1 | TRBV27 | CASIGTGGTMNTEAFF
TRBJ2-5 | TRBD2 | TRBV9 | CASSVGTSGGQEAQYF
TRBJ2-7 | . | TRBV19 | CASSPRGVLNQRQYF
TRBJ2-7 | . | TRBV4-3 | CASSQEPGGEQYF
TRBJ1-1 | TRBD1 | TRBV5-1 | CASNKGTGSTEAFF
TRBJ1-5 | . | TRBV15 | CATSRYRTAYSNQPQHF
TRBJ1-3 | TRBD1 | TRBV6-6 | CAAGGDSGNTIYF
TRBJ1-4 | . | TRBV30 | CAWSPSGTSREKLFF
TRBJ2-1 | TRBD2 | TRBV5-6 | CASSVTSAHEQFF
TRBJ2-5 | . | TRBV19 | CASSSQGVGVETQYF
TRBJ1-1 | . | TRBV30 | CAWRRTGKIAFF
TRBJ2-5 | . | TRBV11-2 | CASSLMGEEETQYF
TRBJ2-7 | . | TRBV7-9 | CASSLAIVGGEQYF
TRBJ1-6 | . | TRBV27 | CASSYMGSYNSPLHF
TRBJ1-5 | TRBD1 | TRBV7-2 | CASSPGQGRGQPQHF
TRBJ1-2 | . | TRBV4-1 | CASSQDRGSGYTF
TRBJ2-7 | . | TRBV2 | CASEPTGQTYEQYF